This T cell receptor (beta chain) was recorded in a study of blood T cell repertoires in COVID-19. The wider study: Whether acute or convalescent, the COVID-19 samples came from the United States, Italy and Spain. The analysed material was cDNA or gDNA that came from T cells, B-cell-depleted T cells, or PBMCs.

Per the original methods: Amplification of reference gene primers was used by the study to estimate nucleated cell counts. Only in-frame clones appear in the TCRdb table, and some are missing; sequencing was by immunoSEQ multiplex PCR. The DNA gave D and trimming, while V, J and clone size come from that table. The repertoire holds approximately 99,000 clones, with around 83% as singletons. The CDR3 totals 14 residues. Per germline, CDR1 LGHDT and CDR2 YNNKEL (reference sequence). J gave up 4 bases and V 2 bases, and 2 bases lay outside the gene matches. The sequence was obtained from a man aged 70 or older with active or convalescent COVID-19. The sample comprised peripheral blood. The chain uses TRBV3-1 (or the pseudogene TRBV3-2) and TRBJ1-5; 7 nucleotides line up with TRBD1. DNA of the CDR3: TGTGCCAGCAGCCAATCGGGACAGAATCAGCCCCAGCATTTT. Translation gives CASSQSGQNQPQHF.